The rows below give T cell receptor beta chains drawn from one sample of a study of blood T cell repertoires in COVID-19. TCRdb's table, derived via immunoSEQ multiplex PCR, lists solely in-frame clones and lacks some. The repertoire consists of roughly 200,000 clones, with over 70% occurring once and the leading ten covering roughly 7.8%. Sequenced input: peripheral blood. These receptors originate from a man aged 40-49 years with active or convalescent COVID-19. CDR3s include the opening cysteine and the closing phenylalanine or tryptophan. D genes are given only for firm matches. Where a row states a size, it is once, few, many or the class of an expanded clone; other rows omit it.

J | V | size | D | CDR3 | DNA
TRBJ1-3 | TRBV11-2 | NA | TRBD1 | CASSLGQGRNTIYF | TGTGCCAGCAGCTTGGGACAGGGAAGAAACACCATATATTTT
TRBJ2-2 | TRBV7-2 | NA | NA | CASSQSREIDTGELFF | TGTGCCAGCAGCCAAAGCAGGGAAATTGACACCGGGGAGCTGTTTTTT
TRBJ1-1 | TRBV25-1 | NA | NA | CASTAASEAFF | TGTGCCAGCACGGCGGCCTCTGAAGCTTTCTTT
TRBJ1-2 | TRBV6-5 | NA | NA | CASTGGLPGYTF | TGTGCCAGCACTGGGGGACTCCCTGGCTACACCTTC
TRBJ2-5 | TRBV18 | NA | NA | CASSPGAEETQYF | TGTGCCAGCTCACCAGGGGCGGAAGAGACCCAGTACTTC
TRBJ1-4 | TRBV4-3 | NA | NA | CASSPTTLIPGDWEKLFF | TGCGCCAGCAGCCCGACCACACTCATACCGGGGGATTGGGAAAAACTGTTTTTT
TRBJ2-6 | TRBV5-1 | few | NA | CASFRDLSSGANVLTF | TGCGCCAGCTTCCGGGATCTCAGCTCTGGGGCCAACGTCCTGACTTTC
TRBJ1-1 | TRBV30 | NA | NA | CAWTGSAEAFF | TGTGCCTGGACGGGTAGTGCTGAAGCTTTCTTT
TRBJ2-3 | TRBV4-1 | NA | TRBD2 | CASSPSGLAGGRSTDTQYF | TGCGCCAGCAGCCCCTCGGGACTAGCGGGGGGCCGAAGCACAGATACGCAGTATTTT
TRBJ1-2 | TRBV7-9 | NA | NA | CASSLESRQGGYGYTF | TGTGCCAGCAGCTTAGAGAGTCGGCAGGGTGGCTATGGCTACACCTTC
TRBJ2-1 | TRBV9 | NA | TRBD2 | CASSQTSGRANEQFF | TGTGCCAGCAGCCAGACTAGCGGGAGGGCCAATGAGCAGTTCTTC
TRBJ1-1 | TRBV7-9 | NA | TRBD1 | CASSNKGGRAEAFF | TGTGCCAGCAGCAATAAAGGGGGCAGGGCTGAAGCTTTCTTT
TRBJ1-1 | TRBV5-6 | NA | TRBD1 | CASTTWSDRFQNTEAFF | TGTGCCAGCACAACCTGGTCGGACAGGTTCCAGAACACTGAAGCTTTCTTT